The T cell receptor beta chain under discussion was sequenced for a study of blood T cell repertoires in COVID-19. Study background: COVID-19 samples from acute and convalescent phases originated in the United States, Italy and Spain.

All exposed participants met a person with COVID-19 within 2 weeks before entering the study. CDR1 PRHDT and CDR2 FYEKMQ come from the germline V gene (reference sequence). V was clipped by 3 bases and J by 9 bases, with 18 bases between them. This CDR3 is built from 15 residues. Per the authors' pipeline: Reference gene primer amplification gave estimated nucleated cell counts. TCRdb keeps only in-frame clones here, not all; method: immunoSEQ multiplex PCR. V and J calls and clone size are as listed in that table; D and trimming were resolved from the DNA. Counted here are fewer than 400,000 clones, roughly 90% occurring once; the ten biggest clones make up 3.9%.

This chain links TRBV13 with TRBJ1-5; D gene ambiguous. Input material: PBMCs or T cells enriched from blood (not recorded which). This TCR was recovered from a woman in her thirties who had been exposed to COVID-19. The CDR3 DNA sequence: TGTGCCAGCAGCTTTGGTGACCCCGCCGCGGGGCCCCAGCATTTT. Its protein product is CASSFGDPAAGPQHF.